This T cell receptor (beta chain) was obtained from a study of blood T cell repertoires in COVID-19. Overall study: Acute-phase and convalescent COVID-19 samples originated in the United States, Italy and Spain. Nucleic acid was either cDNA or gDNA, and it came from T cells, B-cell-depleted T cells, or PBMCs.

V lost 8 bases and J lost 1, with 8 bases in between. This CDR3 is built from 12 residues. Germline V gene sequence: CDR1 MDHEN, CDR2 SYDVKM. Per the study methods: The authors estimated nucleated cell counts from reference gene primer amplification. Sequenced by immunoSEQ multiplex PCR; TCRdb stores in-frame clones only, minus some. D and trimming were read from the DNA, whereas the V and J calls and clone size are those reported in that table. This sample has 140,000 to 150,000 clones; roughly 86% occur once, and the top ten carry 0.75% to 0.95%. Sequenced material: peripheral blood. This chain connects TRBV28 to TRBJ1-1; D is undetermined. The receptor's source is a woman between 50 and 59 years old with acute or convalescent COVID-19. The CDR3 DNA sequence: TGTGCCAGCTGGGCAGCGAACACTGAAGCTTTCTTT. Residues: CASWAANTEAFF.